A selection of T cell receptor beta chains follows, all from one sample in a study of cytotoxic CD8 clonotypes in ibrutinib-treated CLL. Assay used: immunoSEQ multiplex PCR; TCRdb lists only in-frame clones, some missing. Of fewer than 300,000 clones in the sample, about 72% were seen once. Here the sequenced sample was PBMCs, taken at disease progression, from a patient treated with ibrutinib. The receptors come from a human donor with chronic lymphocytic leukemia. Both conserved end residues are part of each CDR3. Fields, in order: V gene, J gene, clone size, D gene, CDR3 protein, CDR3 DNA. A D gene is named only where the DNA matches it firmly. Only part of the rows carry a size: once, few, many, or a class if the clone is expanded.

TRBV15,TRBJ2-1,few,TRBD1,CATSRLDRGDLNEQFF,TGTGCCACCAGCAGACTGGACAGGGGGGACCTCAATGAGCAGTTCTTC
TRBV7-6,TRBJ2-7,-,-,CASSLGPDSYYEQYF,TGTGCCAGCAGCTTAGGCCCGGACTCATACTACGAGCAGTACTTC
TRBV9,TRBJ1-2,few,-,CASSVASTARGYGYTF,TGTGCCAGCAGCGTAGCTTCGACCGCCCGGGGCTATGGCTACACCTTC
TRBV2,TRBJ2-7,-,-,CAISTARYEQYF,TGTGCCATCTCGACGGCCAGGTACGAGCAGTACTTC
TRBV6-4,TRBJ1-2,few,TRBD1,CARMDLVRGRMDYGYTF,TGTGCCAGGATGGATCTCGTAAGGGGGCGAATGGACTATGGCTACACCTTC
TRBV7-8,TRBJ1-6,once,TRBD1,CASSPRTGYNSPLHF,TGTGCCAGCAGCCCACGGACAGGCTATAATTCACCCCTCCACTTT
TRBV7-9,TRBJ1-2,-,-,CASRAAYYGYTF,TGTGCCAGCAGAGCAGCCTACTATGGCTACACCTTC
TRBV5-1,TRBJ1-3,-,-,CASSPVSAGNTIYF,TGCGCCAGCAGCCCCGTCAGTGCTGGAAACACCATATATTTT
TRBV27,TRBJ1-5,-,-,CASRVRPGSNQPQHF,TGTGCCAGCAGAGTCAGACCCGGGAGCAATCAGCCCCAGCATTTT
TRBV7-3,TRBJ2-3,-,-,CASSPKRVGWGTDTQYF,TGTGCCAGCAGCCCAAAACGGGTGGGATGGGGCACAGATACGCAGTATTTT
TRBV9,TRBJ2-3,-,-,CASSTGLGADTQYF,TGTGCCAGCAGCACCGGACTCGGGGCAGATACGCAGTATTTT
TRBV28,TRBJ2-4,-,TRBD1,CASSFGDRGGVQYF,TGTGCCAGCAGTTTCGGGGACAGGGGGGGAGTTCAGTACTTC
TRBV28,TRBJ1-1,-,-,CASGAGEAFF,TGTGCCAGCGGGGCGGGTGAAGCTTTCTTT
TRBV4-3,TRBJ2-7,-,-,CASSQDGPPGRRSYEQYF,TGCGCCAGCAGCCAAGATGGCCCCCCGGGACGGCGCTCCTACGAGCAGTACTTC
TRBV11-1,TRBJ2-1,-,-,CASSLALGVDEQFF,TGTGCCAGCAGCTTAGCCCTTGGGGTGGATGAGCAGTTCTTC
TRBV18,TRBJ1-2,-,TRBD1,CASSPRTGNYGYTF,TGTGCCAGCTCACCAAGGACAGGGAACTATGGCTACACCTTC
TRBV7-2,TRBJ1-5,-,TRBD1,CASSAQGDQPQHF,TGTGCCAGCAGCGCCCAGGGGGATCAGCCCCAGCATTTT
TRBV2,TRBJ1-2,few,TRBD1,CASRTGTNYGYTF,TGTGCCAGCCGGACAGGGACTAACTATGGCTACACCTTC
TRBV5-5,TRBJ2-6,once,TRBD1,CASSLGQGLPSGANVLTF,TGTGCCAGCAGCTTGGGACAGGGTCTTCCTTCTGGGGCCAACGTCCTGACTTTC
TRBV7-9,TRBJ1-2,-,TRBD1,CASSSADRIDGYTF,TGTGCCAGCAGCTCGGCGGACAGGATTGATGGCTACACCTTC
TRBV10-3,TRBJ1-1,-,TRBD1,CAMGQGMNTEAFF,TGTGCCATGGGACAGGGGATGAACACTGAAGCTTTCTTT
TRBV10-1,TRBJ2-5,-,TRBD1,CASSPDRGQETQYF,TGCGCCAGCAGTCCCGACAGGGGCCAAGAGACCCAGTACTTC
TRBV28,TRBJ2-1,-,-,CASSTYGPYNEQFF,TGTGCCAGCAGTACATATGGACCGTACAATGAGCAGTTCTTC
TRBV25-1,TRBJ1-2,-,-,CASSAGLGSYGYTF,TGTGCCAGCAGTGCCGGGCTGGGGTCCTATGGCTACACCTTC
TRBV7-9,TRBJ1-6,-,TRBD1,CASSTGQASSYNSPLHF,TGTGCCAGCAGCACCGGACAGGCCAGCTCCTATAATTCACCCCTCCACTTT
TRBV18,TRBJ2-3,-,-,CASSHTDTQYF,TGTGCCAGCTCCCACACAGATACGCAGTATTTT
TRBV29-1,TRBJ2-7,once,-,CSVARGLSYEQYF,TGCAGCGTTGCAAGGGGACTCTCCTACGAGCAGTACTTC
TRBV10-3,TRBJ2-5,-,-,CAMRDSDKETQYF,TGTGCCATGAGGGACTCAGATAAAGAGACCCAGTACTTC
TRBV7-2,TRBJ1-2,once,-,CASSLKGSGEDF,TGTGCCAGCAGCTTAAAGGGGTCGGGAGAAGACTTC
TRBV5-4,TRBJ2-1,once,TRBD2,CASSLGLAAEEQFF,TGTGCCAGCAGCTTGGGACTAGCGGCGGAAGAGCAGTTCTTC
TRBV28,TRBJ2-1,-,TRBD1,CASSPAGQGRNEQFF,TGTGCCAGCAGTCCCGCGGGACAGGGGAGAAATGAGCAGTTCTTC
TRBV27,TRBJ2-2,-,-,CASSFSGLLNTGELFF,TGTGCCAGCAGTTTCTCGGGCTTACTAAACACCGGGGAGCTGTTTTTT
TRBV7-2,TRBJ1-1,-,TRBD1,CAATRDRGHTEAFF,TGTGCCGCTACCCGTGACAGGGGGCACACTGAAGCTTTCTTT
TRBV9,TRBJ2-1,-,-,CASSPSRGFNEQFF,TGTGCCAGCAGCCCGAGCCGGGGTTTTAATGAGCAGTTCTTC
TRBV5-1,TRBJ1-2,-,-,CASSFRDSSYGYTF,TGCGCCAGCAGCTTCCGGGACTCCTCGTATGGCTACACCTTC
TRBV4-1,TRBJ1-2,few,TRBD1,CASSPGTAGYTF,TGCGCCAGCAGCCCCGGGACAGCTGGCTACACCTTC
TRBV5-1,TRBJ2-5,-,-,CASSFETQGETQYF,TGCGCCAGCAGCTTCGAGACCCAGGGAGAGACCCAGTACTTC
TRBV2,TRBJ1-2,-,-,CASSGVGNGYTF,TGTGCCAGCAGTGGGGTAGGGAATGGCTACACCTTC
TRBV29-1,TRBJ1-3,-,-,CSVDEQGLSGNTIYF,TGCAGCGTTGACGAACAGGGCCTCTCTGGAAACACCATATATTTT
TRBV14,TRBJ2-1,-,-,CASSQVGGLKSLNEQFF,TGTGCCAGCAGCCAAGTGGGGGGTCTTAAATCACTAAATGAGCAGTTCTTC